This T cell receptor beta chain is from a study of shared clonotypes between healthy human individuals. Broader study findings: Clonotypes shared by all four sorted-subset donors had higher generation probabilities than non-shared clonotypes. Clonotype sharing among donors likely depends on sequencing depth. Some naive CD4 clonotypes, about 5%, turned up in common across four donors.

Germline V gives CDR1 MNHEY, CDR2 SMNVEV (reference sequence). J was trimmed by 3 bases and V by 3 bases; bases with no gene match: 5. The CDR3 totals 15 residues. Naive CD8 cells lacked CD45RO and underwent positive selection for CCR7, leaving out terminally differentiated effector memory CD45RA+ cells. Details on this clone: Antigen unknown. The sample holds other DNA sequences that translate to the same CDR3.

Some clones are missing from TCRdb's copy, which holds only in-frame ones; the method was immunoSEQ multiplex PCR. This table has around 2,000,000 clones, more than 85% appearing once. The sequenced sample was naive CD8+ T cells from PBMCs. The clonotype comes from a man aged 18 to 29 in good health. Some clones in this sample may be carry-over from other donors' samples. The chain combines TRBV27 with TRBJ2-1, with 7 bases matching TRBD2. CDR3 in amino acids: CASSLSASGYNEQFF. CDR3 DNA sequence: TGTGCCAGCAGTTTGAGTGCTAGCGGCTACAATGAGCAGTTCTTC.